The present T cell receptor beta chain was sequenced within a study of cytomegalovirus exposure and HLA in healthy donors. Across the study: In terms of ancestry, the Caucasian-associated cluster contained 81% of the approximately 400 genotyped donors.

Primers: 60 Vbeta forward and 13 Jbeta reverse. This table comes from immunoSEQ multiplex PCR, and its TCRdb copy is limited to in-frame clones, with some not included. This table has fewer than 200,000 clones, roughly 71% appearing once. To note about this clone: Its antigen is still unknown.

The length of the CDR3 is 16 residues. The V gene's germline CDR1 is LNHDA and CDR2 SQIVND (reference sequence). V gave up 3 bases and J gave up 4 bases; unmatched junction bases: 7. The study, taken as a whole, reports: In a later analysis, most CMV-associated TCR beta chains appeared HLA-restricted.

The gene calls are TRBV19 and TRBJ2-2, with 8 bases fitting TRBD1. Source material: PBMCs. The TCR sequence derives from a woman in her 50s in good health and CMV-seropositive. The DNA for the CDR3 is TGTGCCAGTAGTATCCCGACAGGGGTTGGCACCGGGGAGCTGTTTTTT. This encodes CASSIPTGVGTGELFF.